The 5 T cell receptor beta chains reported below all come from one sample, sequenced in a study of T cell repertoires in cytomegalovirus infection. Each CDR3 protein is one row after TCRdb ran MiXCR on the reads. The sample carries about 180,000 distinct CDR3 sequences, about a sixth recorded once. The specimen sequenced was CD8+ T cells from PBMCs. These receptors all come from a human donor in good health (CMV status not recorded). Some clones in this sample may be carry-over from other donors' samples.

This chain connects TRBV6-2 or TRBV6-3 to TRBJ1-5; 11 bases are shared with TRBD1. The CDR3 spans 16 residues. V lost 5 bases and J lost 6; bases outside the gene matches: 9. Per germline, CDR1 MNHEY and CDR2 SVGEGT. The CDR3 region is CASSPFGQGAAQPQHF. CDR3 bases: TGTGCCAGCAGTCCCTTCGGACAGGGGGCGGCTCAGCCCCAGCATTTT.

The V call is TRBV12-3 or TRBV12-4, the J call TRBJ2-4, with TRBD1 matching 9 bases. The ends lost 4 bases at V and 7 bases at J; junction bases unmatched: 2. The CDR3 consists of 13 residues. CDR3 residues: CASSSGTGNIQYF. The CDR3 coding sequence is TGTGCCAGCAGTTCCGGGACAGGGAACATTCAGTACTTC.

This clonotype appeared a few times. V and J are TRBV28 and TRBJ2-1; D not certain. The length of the CDR3 is 14 residues. Germline lookup yields CDR1 MDHEN and CDR2 SYDVKM. V lost 5 bases, J lost 6 bases, and 14 bases lay in between. The CDR3 region has the DNA TGTGCCAGCAGTGTCAACCCAGGTGTCAATGAGCAGTTCTTC. It encodes CASSVNPGVNEQFF.

Details on this clonotype: Germline is not matched at one junction end, which may reflect a read error. The chain links TRBV7-7 to TRBJ2-1, with D unclear. CDR3 length equals 13 residues. Germline assignment: CDR1 SSHAT and CDR2 FNYEAQ (reference sequence). CDR3 sequence reads: CASSLGPPNEQFF. The CDR3 DNA reads as TGTGCTAGCAGCTTAGGTCCTCCTAATGAGCAGTTCTTC.

The chain links TRBV4-3 to TRBJ2-1; 7 nucleotides align to TRBD1. V lost 0 bases, J lost 0 bases, and 5 bases stayed unmatched. This CDR3 is 17 amino acids long. CDR1 is LGHNA and CDR2 is YSLEER in the germline V gene. The CDR3 coding sequence is TGCGCCAGCAGCCAAGATCCCGGGACAGCCTCCTACAATGAGCAGTTCTTC. Protein product: CASSQDPGTASYNEQFF.